The clone carrying this TCR beta chain was found a few times. Its antigen remains unknown. TCRdb reprocessed the reads via MiXCR and lists one record per CDR3 protein. The sample lists fewer than 1,000,000 distinct CDR3 sequences; 31% were seen once. This record comes from a study of T cell repertoires in cytomegalovirus infection. Looking at the study overall: TCR beta signatures that were public indicated CMV infection and matching HLA type.

CDR1 SEHNR and CDR2 FQNEAQ come from the germline V gene (reference sequence). V dropped 3 bases and J dropped 7 bases, with 21 bases sitting between them. CDR3 length: 16 amino acids. The study, taken as a whole, reports: CMV-specific TCR beta clonotypes restricted by HLA-C dominated the ex vivo response.

This TCR derives from a human donor in good health (CMV status not recorded). Some clones in this sample may be carry-over from other donors' samples. Sequenced material: cultured CD8+ T cells from PBMCs, taken from culture after CMV antigen stimulation. The chain has TRBV7-9 and TRBJ2-5; D is tentatively TRBD1 or TRBD2 (6 bases each). CDR3 residues: CASSLPRDKRRGTQYF. CDR3 nucleotides: TGTGCCAGCAGCTTGCCGCGGGACAAGAGACGGGGGACCCAGTACTTC.